This T cell receptor (beta chain) stems from a study of cytomegalovirus exposure and HLA in healthy donors. Study conclusions and caveats: Several of the most significant clusters appeared, in a later analysis, to be linked to common viral pathogens. Accurate prediction of HLA-A and HLA-B alleles (for most subjects) was reportedly achieved from TCR beta sequences.

In its sample, this clone was seen once. Antigen unknown. A multiplex PCR was run with 60 Vbeta primers and 13 Jbeta primers. Method: immunoSEQ multiplex PCR; TCRdb's copy keeps in-frame clones and lacks some. The table lists roughly 190,000 clones, around 87% of them singletons, with approximately 1.1% in the top ten. Sequenced sample: PBMCs. This receptor was taken from a boy under 10 years old in good health and CMV-seronegative.

In nucleotides, the CDR3 is TGTGCCAGCAGCCAGGACAGGGATTCACCCCTCCACTTT. Amino acid sequence: CASSQDRDSPLHF. The chain carries TRBV7-3 and TRBJ1-6; 8 bases line up with TRBD1. There are 13 residues in the CDR3. The V and J ends lost 5 bases and 8 bases, in that order; junction bases with no gene match: 2. Germline CDR1 and CDR2: SGHTA and FQGTGA. Supplemented by reference TRBV7-3 and TRBJ1-6, the full variable domain reads GAGVSQTPSNKVTEKGKYVELRCDPISGHTALYWYRQSLGQGPEFLIYFQGTGAADDSGLPNDRFFAVRPEGSVSTLKIQRTERGDSAVYLCASSQDRDSPLHFGNGTRLTVT.